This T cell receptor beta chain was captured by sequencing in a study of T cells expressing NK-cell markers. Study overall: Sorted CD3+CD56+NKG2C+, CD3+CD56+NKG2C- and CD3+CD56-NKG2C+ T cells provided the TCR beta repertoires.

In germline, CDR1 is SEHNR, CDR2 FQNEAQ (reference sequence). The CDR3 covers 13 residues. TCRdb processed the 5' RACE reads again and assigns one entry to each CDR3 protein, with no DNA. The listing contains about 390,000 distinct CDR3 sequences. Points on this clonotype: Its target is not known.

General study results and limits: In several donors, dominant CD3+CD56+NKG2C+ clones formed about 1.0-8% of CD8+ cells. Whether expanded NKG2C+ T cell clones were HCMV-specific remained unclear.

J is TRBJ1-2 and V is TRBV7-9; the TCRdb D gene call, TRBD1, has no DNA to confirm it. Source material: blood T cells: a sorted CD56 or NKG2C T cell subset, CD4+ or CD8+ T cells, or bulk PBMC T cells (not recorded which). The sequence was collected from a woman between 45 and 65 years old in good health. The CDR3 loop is CASSPTGYDGYTF.